The source of this TCR beta chain is a study of lymphopenia after photon versus proton radiotherapy. TCRdb's table, derived via immunoSEQ multiplex PCR, lists solely in-frame clones and lacks some. The sample yields some 15,000 clones, about four fifths seen once. The CDR3 is made up of 15 amino acids. CDR1 MGHDK and CDR2 SYGVNS come from the germline V gene. V lost 5 bases to trimming and J lost 3 bases, with 15 bases between them. V and J are TRBV25-1 and TRBJ2-3; tentative D call: TRBD1 (6 bases). The sequence came from a man in his fifties with gastric cancer. The sequencing here drew on peripheral blood, taken from a patient treated with photon-based radiotherapy. The CDR3 coding sequence is TGTGCCAGCAGTCACAGACAGGAGATAACAGATACGCAGTATTTT. Translation: CASSHRQEITDTQYF.